These 24 T cell receptor beta chains originate from one sample sequenced in a study of glioma-infiltrating T cells after dendritic cell vaccination. Measured with immunoSEQ multiplex PCR; TCRdb has only the in-frame clones, and not every one. This table holds 25,000 to 35,000 clones, 90% to 95% found once. The sequenced sample was blood, obtained before dendritic cell vaccination. These receptors originate from a human donor with glioblastoma.

This clone showed up just a few times. DNA of the CDR3: TGTGCCAGCTCACCGCGGGCAGACGATGGCTACACCTTC. This gives the protein CASSPRADDGYTF. J is TRBJ1-2 and V is TRBV18, with no clear D. The V and J ends lost 3 bases and 6 bases respectively, with 11 bases between them. There are 13 residues in the CDR3. Per germline, CDR1 KGHSH and CDR2 LQKENI.

J is TRBJ1-4 and V is TRBV2; TRBD1 aligns across 11 bases. The CDR3 runs 14 residues. Germline V CDR1 and CDR2: SNHLY, FYNNEI. V lost 5 bases to trimming and J lost 7 bases; unmatched junction nucleotides: 3. The CDR3 DNA is TGTGCCAGCAGTCGGACAGGGGGCGGTGAAAAACTGTTTTTT. This sequence encodes CASSRTGGGEKLFF.

V and J are TRBV4-1 and TRBJ1-2; 10 bases map to TRBD1. Germline CDR1 is MGHRA and CDR2 is YSYEKL. The CDR3 is made up of 17 amino acids. V lost 0 bases, J lost 4 bases, and 8 bases stayed unmatched. CDR3 amino acids: CASSQDVRDRGFYGYTF. DNA for the CDR3: TGCGCCAGCAGCCAAGACGTTCGGGACAGGGGATTCTATGGCTACACCTTC.

The gene calls are TRBV7-9 and TRBJ1-2; tentatively, D is TRBD1 (5 bases). The CDR3 spans 17 residues. Trimming pared 1 base from V and 8 bases from J, leaving 23 bases between. Germline V gene sequence: CDR1 SEHNR, CDR2 FQNEAQ (reference sequence). DNA for the CDR3: TGTGCCAGCAGCTTAGTACGGGCGCAGGGTGGGGAAGGCGGCTACACCTTC. This translates into CASSLVRAQGGEGGYTF.

This rearrangement joins TRBV11-3 to TRBJ2-7; tentative D call: TRBD2 (6 bases). CDR1 and CDR2 (germline): SGHNT, YENEEA. The CDR3 is 13 amino acids. V lost 6 bases, J lost 3 bases, and 12 bases lay in between. CDR3 in DNA: TGTGCCAGCAGAAGGAGGGAGGTCTACGAGCAGTACTTC. Residues: CASRRREVYEQYF.

The chain has TRBV5-1 and TRBJ1-4; D is undetermined. Per the germline V gene, CDR1 is SGHRS and CDR2 is YFSETQ. V lost 9 bases to trimming and J lost 4 bases, with 13 bases between them. This CDR3 is 13 amino acids long. The CDR3 is CATRTEINEKLFF. CDR3 DNA sequence: TGCGCCACCCGTACAGAGATTAATGAAAAACTGTTTTTT. Full variable domain (missing parts from reference TRBV5-1 and TRBJ1-4): KAGVTQTPRYLIKTRGQQVTLSCSPISGHRSVSWYQQTPGQGLQFLFEYFSETQRNKGNFPGRFSGRQFSNSRSEMNVSTLELGDSALYLCATRTEINEKLFFGSGTQLSVL.

This sequence joins TRBV5-1 and TRBJ2-2, with 9 bases that match TRBD2. The germline V gene has CDR1 SGHRS and CDR2 YFSETQ. V trimming: 4 bases; J trimming: 5 bases; junction bases outside the gene matches: 6. This CDR3 spans 15 amino acids. The CDR3 nucleotides read TGCGCCAGCAGCCAGAGGACTAGCGAGACCGGGGAGCTGTTTTTT. Translating it yields CASSQRTSETGELFF.

J is TRBJ1-5 and V is TRBV2; possibly TRBD1 for D (6 bases). With 8 bases removed from V and 2 bases from J, the gap between germline ends came to 13 bases. Germline V gene sequence: CDR1 SNHLY, CDR2 FYNNEI. The CDR3 covers 14 residues. CDR3 bases: TGTGCCAGCCGGCGGGGGCTAGGCAATCAGCCCCAGCATTTT. This encodes CASRRGLGNQPQHF.

V is TRBV5-6 and J is TRBJ1-6; 8 bases are shared with TRBD1. The CDR3 is 15 amino acids. Germline CDR1 is SGHDT and CDR2 is YYEEEE. V lost 3 bases to trimming and J lost 5 bases; unmatched junction nucleotides: 4. The CDR3 loop is CASSSPGQDNSPLHF. The DNA of the CDR3 is TGTGCCAGCAGCTCACCGGGACAGGATAATTCACCCCTCCACTTT. The whole variable domain, remainder taken from reference TRBV5-6 and TRBJ1-6, is DAGVTQSPTHLIKTRGQQVTLRCSPKSGHDTVSWYQQALGQGPQFIFQYYEEEERQRGNFPDRFSGHQFPNYSSELNVNALLLGDSALYLCASSSPGQDNSPLHFGNGTRLTVT.

V and J are TRBV6-6 and TRBJ1-6; no firm D call. The V and J ends lost 5 bases and 6 bases respectively, with 8 bases between them. The length of the CDR3 is 13 residues. The germline V gene has CDR1 MNHNY and CDR2 SVGAGI (reference sequence). The CDR3 region is CASSQVPNSPLHF. CDR3 DNA sequence: TGTGCCAGCAGTCAGGTCCCTAATTCACCCCTCCACTTT.

This chain links TRBV5-6 with TRBJ2-5; 9 bases are a match to TRBD1. Germline CDR1 is SGHDT and CDR2 is YYEEEE. The CDR3 has 18 residues. The V and J ends lost 0 bases and 4 bases, in that order; junction bases with no gene match: 13. Here the CDR3 reads CASSLVLFTGGAGETQYF. Here the CDR3 DNA reads TGTGCCAGCAGCTTGGTCTTGTTTACAGGGGGCGCCGGAGAGACCCAGTACTTC. The complete variable domain, with remaining parts taken from reference TRBV5-6 and TRBJ2-5, reads DAGVTQSPTHLIKTRGQQVTLRCSPKSGHDTVSWYQQALGQGPQFIFQYYEEEERQRGNFPDRFSGHQFPNYSSELNVNALLLGDSALYLCASSLVLFTGGAGETQYFGPGTRLLVL.

The gene calls are TRBV6-4 and TRBJ2-1; 9 positions match TRBD2. The J segment lost 5 bases and the V segment lost 2 bases, leaving 7 bases of the junction unmatched. This CDR3 is 16 amino acids long. Looked up from germline, CDR1 is MRHNA and CDR2 is SNTAGT. The CDR3 protein is CASSDLAGRPNNEQFF. CDR3 coding DNA: TGTGCCAGCAGTGACCTAGCGGGGAGACCAAACAATGAGCAGTTCTTC.

The gene calls are TRBV5-4 and TRBJ1-1; 7 bases match TRBD1. Unmatched junction bases numbered 4, after V lost 0 bases and J lost 5 bases. There are 14 residues in the CDR3. CDR1 is SGHNT, CDR2 YYREEE, per germline (reference sequence). CDR3 in amino acids: CASSLEGGWTEAFF. In DNA form, the CDR3 reads TGTGCCAGCAGCTTGGAAGGGGGCTGGACTGAAGCTTTCTTT.

This rearrangement joins TRBV19 to TRBJ2-2; weak D call: TRBD1 (5 bases). V lost 5 bases, J lost 4 bases, and 14 bases lay in between. CDR3 length: 15 residues. Germline values: CDR1 LNHDA, CDR2 SQIVND (reference sequence). CDR3 DNA sequence: TGTGCCAGTAGTGGACACAGTCCACCCACCGGGGAGCTGTTTTTT. Its protein product is CASSGHSPPTGELFF. Full variable domain (outside the CDR3, taken from reference TRBV19 and TRBJ2-2): DGGITQSPKYLFRKEGQNVTLSCEQNLNHDAMYWYRQDPGQGLRLIYYSQIVNDFQKGDIAEGYSVSREKKESFPLTVTSAQKNPTAFYLCASSGHSPPTGELFFGEGSRLTVL.

The chain recombines TRBV11-2 with TRBJ2-1; D may be TRBD2 (5 bases). The length of the CDR3 is 13 residues. Per the germline V gene, CDR1 is SGHAT and CDR2 is FQNNGV. Deletions cut 5 bases from V and 5 bases from J, with 10 bases between. CDR3: CASSQTGNNEQFF. CDR3 coding DNA: TGTGCCAGCAGCCAGACGGGGAACAATGAGCAGTTCTTC. The full variable domain, rest sourced from reference TRBV11-2 and TRBJ2-1, is EAGVAQSPRYKIIEKRQSVAFWCNPISGHATLYWYQQILGQGPKLLIQFQNNGVVDDSQLPKDRFSAERLKGVDSTLKIQPAKLEDSAVYLCASSQTGNNEQFFGPGTRLTVL.

The sample holds one count of this clone. The chain couples TRBV7-2 to TRBJ2-5; 7 bases are a match to TRBD1. Germline assignment: CDR1 SGHTA and CDR2 FQGNSA. The ends lost 6 bases at V and 4 bases at J; junction bases unmatched: 11. CDR3 length: 15 amino acids. CDR3 DNA: TGTGCCAGCAGTCAACAGGGGCCGCCCGGAGAGACCCAGTACTTC. This sequence encodes CASSQQGPPGETQYF.

The gene calls are TRBV10-3 and TRBJ2-1; 11 bases agree with TRBD2. Germline CDR1 ENHRY, CDR2 SYGVKD. The CDR3 extends over 21 amino acids. J was trimmed by 0 bases and V by 5 bases; bases with no gene match: 18. CDR3 sequence reads: CAISPDRGLAGDLSSYNEQFF. Here the CDR3 DNA reads TGTGCCATCAGTCCAGATCGCGGACTAGCGGGTGATCTCAGCTCCTACAATGAGCAGTTCTTC.

The chain carries TRBV19 and TRBJ2-3, with 8 bases aligning to TRBD2. V lost 3 bases and J lost 3; bases outside the gene matches: 2. This CDR3 region has 14 residues. CDR1 and CDR2 from the germline V gene are LNHDA and SQIVND (reference sequence). The CDR3 spells CASSIRGGTDTQYF. The CDR3 nucleotides read TGTGCCAGTAGTATCCGGGGGGGGACAGATACGCAGTATTTT.

This chain uses TRBV19 with TRBJ2-7; 7 positions agree with TRBD1. The CDR3 extends over 12 amino acids. Germline V lookup: CDR1 LNHDA, CDR2 SQIVND (reference sequence). Trimming took 10 bases from V and 4 from J; bases not matched to a gene: 7. DNA for the CDR3: TGTGCCACCTTGGACAGGATTTACGAGCAGTACTTC. It specifies CATLDRIYEQYF. Based on the CDR3 plus reference TRBV19 and TRBJ2-7, the full variable domain is DGGITQSPKYLFRKEGQNVTLSCEQNLNHDAMYWYRQDPGQGLRLIYYSQIVNDFQKGDIAEGYSVSREKKESFPLTVTSAQKNPTAFYLCATLDRIYEQYFGPGTRLTVT.

Only a few counts were recorded for this clone. V gene TRBV5-1 combines with J gene TRBJ1-1; 7 nucleotides line up with TRBD1. The V and J ends lost 1 base and 5 bases, in that order; junction bases with no gene match: 5. Germline assignment: CDR1 SGHRS and CDR2 YFSETQ. CDR3 size: 14 residues. CDR3 in DNA: TGCGCCAGCAGCTTGAGGGGGCTGGAAACTGAAGCTTTCTTT. This encodes CASSLRGLETEAFF.

This CDR3 is CSVTGAPNSNTGELFF. CDR3 nucleotides: TGCAGCGTCACTGGGGCCCCTAATTCGAACACCGGGGAGCTGTTTTTT. The chain couples TRBV29-1 to TRBJ2-2; D is perhaps TRBD1 (5 bases). Per germline, CDR1 SQVTM and CDR2 ANQGSEA. V was shortened by 6 bases and J by 0 bases, with 17 bases between the two germline ends. The CDR3 spans 16 residues.

The CDR3 DNA is TGCGCCAGCAGTGGACCGAGGACTGAAGCTTTCTTT. Amino acid sequence: CASSGPRTEAFF. The rearrangement links TRBV10-1 to TRBJ1-1; D unresolved. V lost 4 bases to trimming and J lost 5 bases, with 8 bases between them. This CDR3 spans 12 amino acids. Per the germline V gene, CDR1 is WNHNN and CDR2 is SYGVQD (reference sequence).

The chain recombines TRBV15 with TRBJ2-1; TRBD1 matches at 11 bases. Germline CDR1 LNHNV, CDR2 YYDKDF (reference sequence). This CDR3 is built from 17 residues. V lost 3 bases, J lost 4 bases, and 8 bases stayed unmatched. In DNA form, the CDR3 reads TGTGCCACCAGCAGCTTCCCGGGACAGGGGGTATACAATGAGCAGTTCTTC. Protein sequence: CATSSFPGQGVYNEQFF.

The rearrangement links TRBV6-1 to TRBJ1-4, with a tentative D call TRBD1 (5 bases). The V gene's germline CDR1 is MNHNS and CDR2 SASEGT. The CDR3 runs to 15 residues. V was cut by 6 bases and J by 7 bases, with 18 bases left in between. CDR3 protein: CASSPRLGGGEKLFF. CDR3 coding DNA: TGTGCCAGCAGCCCCCGGCTCGGGGGGGGTGAAAAACTGTTTTTT.